This T cell receptor beta chain was identified in a study of cytomegalovirus exposure and HLA in healthy donors. Study-level findings and limits: The authors reported that TCR beta sequences could predict HLA-A and HLA-B alleles. These predictions were accurate for most subjects in the first cohort. Across donors, presence/absence analyses took sequencing depth to be roughly uniform. Some V segments (TRBV6-2 and TRBV6-3 among them) were excluded as indistinguishable.

With 1 base removed from V and 3 bases from J, the gap between germline ends came to 16 bases. CDR3 size: 16 residues. CDR1 is SGHTA, CDR2 FQGNSA, per germline. The PCR employed 60 Vbeta primers together with 13 Jbeta primers. Repertoires were generated with immunoSEQ multiplex PCR, while TCRdb's copy carries only in-frame clones and drops some. The sample lists some 80,000 clones; 78% were seen once. Comments on this clone: Its antigen is currently unknown.

Whereas donors were nominally healthy upon sampling, unrecorded immune exposures were probable. The sequenced sample was PBMCs. This chain links TRBV7-2 with TRBJ2-7, with D unresolved. The sequence was obtained from a man aged 35-49 years in good health and CMV-seronegative. Written as DNA, the CDR3 is TGTGCCAGCAGCTTAGGTTCTCCGGCGGAGCACTACGAGCAGTACTTC. Translating it yields CASSLGSPAEHYEQYF.